This paragraph reports one T cell receptor beta chain. This sample includes further DNA sequences coding for the same CDR3. Clones were sequenced by immunoSEQ multiplex PCR, and TCRdb holds only the in-frame ones, with some missing. The sample has 490,000 or so clones; approximately 90% are singletons. The CDR3 totals 14 residues. V shed 2 bases, J shed 4 bases, and the junction held 3 bases outside the gene matches. Germline V gene data show CDR1 as SGHRS and CDR2 as YFSETQ. The sample belongs to a study of blood T cell repertoires in COVID-19. The overall study: Collection of acute and convalescent COVID-19 samples took place in the United States, Italy and Spain.

Everyone who took part was about 18 to 90 years old, and they came from about 25 US areas. The TCR sequence derives from a woman aged 60 to 75 who had recovered from COVID-19. The V and J genes are TRBV5-1 and TRBJ1-3, with 7 positions matching TRBD1. The sample taken for sequencing was PBMCs or T cells enriched from blood (not recorded which). The CDR3 here is CASSLQGTGNTIYF. Written as DNA, the CDR3 is TGCGCCAGCAGCTTACAGGGGACAGGAAACACCATATATTTT.